This T cell receptor beta chain comes out of a study of T cell repertoires in cytomegalovirus infection. Study background: The public TCR beta signatures pointed to both CMV infection and matching HLA type.

Turning to this clonotype: Antigen unknown. One end of the junction fails to match germline, which may point to a read error.

TCRdb itself ran the reads through MiXCR, one entry per CDR3 protein. Of about 300,000 distinct CDR3 sequences listed, 8% to 10% are singletons. There are 15 residues in the CDR3. Overall study findings and caveats: Cumulated frequencies of public TCR beta families served to identify carriers of CMV plus the relevant HLA. In two of eight donors, the top clonotype was HLA-C-restricted CMV-specific.

The rearrangement uses TRBV12-3 or TRBV12-4 and TRBJ2-2; weak D call: TRBD2 (5 bases). Sequencing used PBMCs. The sequence derives from a human donor in good health (CMV status not recorded). Some clones in this sample may be carry-over from other donors' samples. Here the CDR3 reads CASSLAGRYTGELSF. The CDR3 nucleotides are TGTGCCAGCAGTTTAGCTGGGAGATACACCGGGGAGCTGTCTTTT.